The 7 T cell receptor beta chains in this list originate from one sample, sequenced in a study of early T cells in non-severe SARS-CoV-2 infection. TCRdb fed the 5' RACE reads into MiXCR, producing one record per CDR3 protein. The sample yields about 80,000 distinct CDR3 sequences, over 8.5% seen once. Sequencing input: whole blood. These TCRs come from an adult who was a healthcare worker with PCR-confirmed SARS-CoV-2 infection or an uninfected control (not recorded which).

The gene calls are TRBV28 and TRBJ2-2, with D possibly being TRBD2 (5 bases). This CDR3 comprises 16 residues. Germline V CDR1 and CDR2: MDHEN, SYDVKM. V dropped 3 bases and J dropped 5 bases, with 16 bases sitting between them. The CDR3 protein is CASSFPRRGWTGELFF. CDR3 DNA sequence: TGTGCCAGCAGTTTTCCCCGACGAGGGTGGACCGGGGAGCTGTTTTTT.

In its sample, this clonotype was seen many times. The chain couples TRBV28 to TRBJ1-5; perhaps TRBD1 as D (5 bases). V gave up 2 bases and J gave up 7 bases, with 21 bases separating them. CDR3 length equals 17 residues. Germline V gives CDR1 MDHEN, CDR2 SYDVKM. The CDR3, as DNA: TGTGCCAGCAGTTTAAGAAATTGGTGGCAGGGAATCCAGCCCCAGCATTTT. Its translation: CASSLRNWWQGIQPQHF.

The chain couples TRBV20-1 to TRBJ2-7; D is perhaps TRBD1 (6 bases). Germline V gene lookup returns CDR1 DFQATT and CDR2 SNEGSKA (reference sequence). The CDR3 runs 12 residues. V was shortened by 6 bases and J by 4 bases, with 13 bases between the two germline ends. CDR3: CSAQRDMYEQYF. The DNA of the CDR3 is TGCAGTGCCCAAAGGGACATGTACGAGCAGTACTTC.

The chain combines TRBV11-3 with TRBJ2-1, with TRBD1 identical over 8 bases. Germline values: CDR1 SGHNT, CDR2 YENEEA. Germline trimming cut 3 bases from V and 2 bases from J; bases unmatched to any gene: 12. This CDR3 is 18 amino acids long. The CDR3 spells CASSLDREVFDAYNEQFF. The DNA of the CDR3 is TGTGCCAGCAGCTTGGACAGGGAGGTATTTGACGCCTACAATGAGCAGTTCTTC.

The table lists this clonotype with a few counts. The gene calls are TRBV9 and TRBJ1-3, with D unclear. Looked up from germline, CDR1 is SGDLS and CDR2 is YYNGEE. The V end lost 1 base, the J end lost 7 bases, and 15 bases lay between the germline ends. This CDR3 is built from 15 residues. The CDR3 here is CASSVNPAHSNTIYF. The DNA for the CDR3 is TGTGCCAGCAGCGTAAACCCGGCCCACAGTAACACCATATATTTT.

The rearrangement links TRBV11-2 to TRBJ2-1; maybe TRBD2 (5 bases). The ends were cut back, 4 bases at V and 5 bases at J, with 12 bases in the middle. Looked up from germline, CDR1 is SGHAT and CDR2 is FQNNGV. The CDR3 contains 14 residues. The CDR3 loop reads CASSSGLNNNEQFF. The CDR3 DNA is TGTGCCAGCAGCTCCGGACTGAACAACAATGAGCAGTTCTTC.

This clonotype appeared many times. The gene calls are TRBV10-2 and TRBJ2-1; no reliable D call. Germline loops: CDR1 WSHSY, CDR2 SAAADI. The CDR3 runs to 13 residues. With 6 bases removed from V and 10 bases from J, the gap between germline ends came to 16 bases. The CDR3 spells CASSSTLTGEQFF. DNA for the CDR3: TGCGCCAGCAGCTCTACTCTTACTGGGGAGCAGTTCTTC.